The rows below give T cell receptor beta chains drawn from one sample of a study of cytomegalovirus exposure and HLA in healthy donors. This table comes from immunoSEQ multiplex PCR, and its TCRdb copy is limited to in-frame clones, with some not included. The top ten clones hold over 0.65% of a sample with about 200,000 clones, roughly 83% of them seen once. The sample consisted of PBMCs. The origin of the receptors is a boy between 2 and 10 years old in good health and CMV-seronegative. CDR3s include the opening cysteine and the closing phenylalanine or tryptophan. Size values are once, few and many counts, or a class for expanded clones, and some rows have none.

-,TRBJ1-4,TRBV2,14,CASPAGVPNEKLFF
-,TRBJ2-1,TRBV18,15,CASSPPSGIYNEQFF
-,TRBJ1-2,TRBV5-1,12,CASSSQGPGYTF
-,TRBJ2-5,TRBV6-5,13,CASSTLAGETQYF
few,TRBJ2-7,TRBV6-1,12,CASSQGWHEQYF
-,TRBJ2-1,TRBV11-2,14,CASSLAGVYNEQFF
few,TRBJ1-1,TRBV6-5,13,CASCRAQNTEAFF
-,TRBJ2-7,TRBV4-2,15,CASSQEGLAGVEQYF
few,TRBJ1-1,TRBV12-5,11,CASSGPTEAFF
-,TRBJ1-2,TRBV4-1,13,CASSQPRGGGYTF
-,TRBJ2-7,TRBV4-1,14,CASSLDLGGGEQYF
-,TRBJ1-5,TRBV7-2,13,CASSYRGNQPQHF
-,TRBJ2-3,TRBV5-1,16,CASSFGSGRAADTQYF
-,TRBJ1-2,TRBV18,15,CASSPPRAGGLGYTF
-,TRBJ2-1,TRBV27,14,CASSSLVGVNEQFF
-,TRBJ1-1,TRBV9,13,CASMRGHNTEAFF
-,TRBJ2-3,TRBV27,18,CASSLIPGHGTRTDTQYF
-,TRBJ1-2,TRBV6-1,13,CASTVQGSYGYTF
-,TRBJ2-5,TRBV6-6,14,CASSTSGRAGEQYF
-,TRBJ2-3,TRBV11-2,16,CASSLGHRTSTDTQYF
-,TRBJ2-3,TRBV7-6,16,CASSSEREGGTDTQYF
-,TRBJ2-4,TRBV30,12,CAWKQGANIQYF
-,TRBJ1-1,TRBV27,14,CASSLMGANTEAFF
once,TRBJ2-3,TRBV10-3,17,CAISDPGGGASTDTQYF
-,TRBJ2-5,TRBV6-1,13,CASSPLTGDTQYF
-,TRBJ1-1,TRBV2,14,CASNPDPGGTEAFF
-,TRBJ2-7,TRBV14,16,CASSPPPGESSYEQYF
-,TRBJ1-2,TRBV9,16,CASSGNWKGVRYGYTF
-,TRBJ2-1,TRBV29-1,11,CSVKQNNEQFF
once,TRBJ1-5,TRBV5-4,16,CASRVVWQGAGQPQHF
-,TRBJ2-2,TRBV19,12,CASSIRAGELFF
once,-,TRBV13,14,CASSLDGGGYEQYF
-,TRBJ2-5,TRBV14,15,CASSQDRRGPETQYF
-,TRBJ2-3,TRBV11-2,18,CASSLSIPSGSFTDTQYF
once,TRBJ2-7,TRBV19,15,CASSISGTRGPEQYF
-,TRBJ2-1,TRBV7-2,16,CASSFTSGGAGNEQFF
-,TRBJ2-2,TRBV19,16,CASSDPGLVITGELFF